This TCR beta chain appears in the sequencing data of a study of blood T cell repertoires in COVID-19. For the study at large: T cells, B-cell-depleted T cells, or PBMCs provided the cDNA or gDNA that served as material.

Per the original methods: By means of reference gene primer amplification, nucleated cell counts were estimated. Generated by immunoSEQ multiplex PCR, the TCRdb table keeps only in-frame clones and is missing some. V and J calls and clone size are those listed in that table; D and trimming were worked out from the DNA. The table records some 150,000 clones, about nine tenths of them present only once. From germline, CDR1 is SGHRS and CDR2 YFSETQ. J lost 5 bases, V lost 4 bases, and 6 bases had no gene match. The CDR3 is 13 amino acids. This TCR was sampled from a woman between 70 and 85 years old with acute or convalescent COVID-19. This chain connects TRBV5-1 to TRBJ2-7, with 7 bases fitting TRBD1. The sequenced sample was peripheral blood. The CDR3 DNA sequence: TGCGCCAGCAGCCTGCGACAGGGAGACGAGCAGTACGTC. This translates into CASSLRQGDEQYV.